The clone carrying this T cell receptor beta chain has only a few counts. Its antigen remains unknown. The sequencing template was cDNA reverse transcribed from extracted RNA. Sequencing was performed with immunoSEQ multiplex PCR; in TCRdb, only in-frame clones are kept and a portion is missing. The table includes about 200,000 clones, under 40% detected once. The sample originates from a study of CD8+ T cells in alopecia areata. In the study overall: A 6-month off-drug phase came after tofacitinib, which had lasted 6 to 18 months. Study conclusions and caveats: Shared TCR sequences were less clear between patients than in mice, possibly partly from HLA diversity. Greater clonality was observed in lesional scalp samples, especially alopecia totalis/universalis, versus normal scalp. Many expanded lesional clones remained in scalp and blood on tofacitinib.

Treatment defined: oral pan-JAK inhibitor, 5-10 mg twice daily. From germline, CDR1 is SGHTA and CDR2 FQGNSA. Between the trimmed V and J ends, which lost 5 bases and 4 bases, there was a span of 6 bases. This CDR3 contains 12 residues. The TCR comes from a human donor with alopecia areata. Sequenced here: CD4+ T cells sorted from blood, sampled at roughly week 30, from a patient treated with tofacitinib. This rearrangement joins TRBV7-2 to TRBJ2-1; no definite D call. The CDR3 loop reads CASSIGYNEQFF. CDR3 coding DNA: TGTGCCAGCAGCATAGGGTACAATGAGCAGTTCTTC.